This T cell receptor (beta chain) comes out of a study of cytomegalovirus exposure and HLA in healthy donors. It was with 60 Vbeta and 13 Jbeta primers that the PCR ran. Using immunoSEQ multiplex PCR, the repertoire was profiled, and TCRdb retains in-frame clones only, with some absent. The table shows about 150,000 clones, with 70% to 90% occurring only once. V lost 6 bases to trimming and J lost 1 base; unmatched junction nucleotides: 6. The germline gives CDR1 MNHNY, CDR2 SVGAGI (reference sequence). This CDR3 spans 15 amino acids. What was sequenced was PBMCs. The receptor's source is a woman between 18 and 30 years old in good health and CMV-seronegative. V gene TRBV6-6 combines with J gene TRBJ2-3, with 8 bases that match TRBD1. CDR3 sequence reads: CASSDRGARTDTQYF. DNA of the CDR3: TGTGCCAGCAGCGACAGGGGAGCCCGCACAGATACGCAGTATTTT.